One and the same sample provided the 18 T cell receptor beta chains below, sequenced in a study of control samples from healthy donors and cancer patients. TCRdb's copy holds only in-frame clones and misses some; the assay was immunoSEQ multiplex PCR. Among about 130,000 clones, approximately 92% were seen once, and the ten largest hold approximately 0.58%. The material sequenced was PBMCs. Receptor source: a man older than 75 with head and neck cancer.

Here the CDR3 DNA reads TGTGCCAGCAGCCCCGGACACGATGGGGACACTGAAGCTTTCTTT. Protein sequence: CASSPGHDGDTEAFF. V is TRBV7-9 and J is TRBJ1-1, with D perhaps TRBD1 (5 bases). V was trimmed by 5 bases and J by 3 bases, leaving 16 bases between them. This CDR3 is 15 amino acids long. Germline V gene data show CDR1 as SEHNR and CDR2 as FQNEAQ (reference sequence).

The rearrangement uses TRBV3-1 (or the pseudogene TRBV3-2) and TRBJ2-2, with a weak D call TRBD1 (6 bases). Per germline, CDR1 LGHDT and CDR2 YNNKEL (reference sequence). The CDR3 sequence is 16 residues long. Trimming left V 4 bases short and J 1 base short, with 13 bases between. The CDR3, as DNA: TGTGCCAGCAGCCTCCGACTGGGACAGAACACCGGGGAGCTGTTTTTT. It codes for CASSLRLGQNTGELFF.

This chain joins TRBV7-8 and TRBJ1-4, with D possibly TRBD1 on 5 matching bases. The CDR3 consists of 13 residues. The germline V and J ends were trimmed by 5 bases and 6 bases, with 10 bases remaining between them. CDR1 and CDR2 from the germline V gene are SGHVS and FQNEAQ. The CDR3 protein is CASSRRGDEKLFF. The CDR3 DNA is TGTGCCAGCAGCCGACGGGGGGATGAAAAACTGTTTTTT.

The table lists this clone with a few counts. The chain joins TRBV6-5 to TRBJ1-6, with 7 positions matching TRBD1. The V segment lost 6 bases and the J segment 13 bases; nucleotides outside the gene matches: 6. The CDR3 length is 12 residues. Germline assignment: CDR1 MNHEY and CDR2 SVGAGI. The DNA of the CDR3 is TGTGCCAGCAGCCAGGGGGGCCTTCCCCTCCACTTT. This translates into CASSQGGLPLHF.

The gene calls are TRBV5-1 and TRBJ2-2; perhaps TRBD1 as D (6 bases). V was clipped by 1 base and J by 4 bases, with 11 bases between them. Germline CDR1 is SGHRS and CDR2 is YFSETQ. The CDR3 is 15 residues long. The CDR3 coding sequence is TGCGCCAGCAGCTTGCAGGGGCCCTCCACCGGGGAGCTGTTTTTT. This gives the protein CASSLQGPSTGELFF.

The chain has TRBV30 and TRBJ1-2; D unclear. This CDR3 is built from 13 residues. Germline V lookup: CDR1 GTSNPN, CDR2 SVGIG (reference sequence). The germline V and J ends were trimmed by 4 bases and 8 bases, with 17 bases remaining between them. CDR3 in DNA: TGTGCCTGGACCGAAGGGATTTCGGGAGGCTACACCTTC. Its protein is CAWTEGISGGYTF. The whole variable domain, remainder taken from reference TRBV30 and TRBJ1-2, is SQTIHQWPATLVQPVGSPLSLECTVEGTSNPNLYWYRQAAGRGLQLLFYSVGIGQISSEVPQNLSASRPQDRQFILSSKKLLLSDSGFYLCAWTEGISGGYTFGSGTRLTVV.

V is TRBV4-1 and J is TRBJ2-7; 8 positions match TRBD2. Germline CDR1 is MGHRA and CDR2 is YSYEKL. V shed 0 bases and J 2 bases; nucleotides not matched to a gene: 6. CDR3 length equals 16 residues. For the CDR3, the DNA is TGCGCCAGCAGCCAAGATTATGGGACTAGAACCTACGAGCAGTACTTC. It yields the protein CASSQDYGTRTYEQYF.

V is TRBV4-1 and J is TRBJ2-5, with 9 bases aligning to TRBD1. Per germline, CDR1 MGHRA and CDR2 YSYEKL. The CDR3 consists of 17 residues. V lost 0 bases, J lost 2 bases, and 7 bases stayed unmatched. CDR3 sequence: CASSQDSDDRGQETQYF. CDR3 bases: TGCGCCAGCAGCCAAGATTCAGATGACAGGGGGCAAGAGACCCAGTACTTC.

The chain recombines TRBV6-5 with TRBJ1-6; the D is unclear. The germline V gene encodes CDR1 MNHEY and CDR2 SVGAGI. Trimming removed 2 bases from V and 7 bases from J, with 9 bases in between. The CDR3 consists of 14 residues. The CDR3: CASSYTLGNSPLHF. CDR3 DNA sequence: TGTGCCAGCAGTTACACCCTTGGAAATTCACCCCTCCACTTT.

The gene calls are TRBV2 and TRBJ2-1; D gene unclear. Per germline, CDR1 SNHLY and CDR2 FYNNEI. This CDR3 is 12 amino acids long. V gave up 0 bases and J gave up 9 bases, with 6 bases separating them. CDR3 loop: CASSEARGEQFF. The DNA for the CDR3 is TGTGCCAGCAGTGAAGCGCGCGGTGAGCAGTTCTTC.

The genes are TRBV28 and TRBJ2-3; 10 bases line up with TRBD2. Germline assignment: CDR1 MDHEN and CDR2 SYDVKM. The CDR3 spans 17 residues. The V and J ends lost 4 bases and 6 bases, in that order; junction bases with no gene match: 13. Written as DNA, the CDR3 is TGTGCCAGCAGTTCATCTAGACTAGCGGGTGCCTTCGATACGCAGTATTTT. Residues: CASSSSRLAGAFDTQYF. Supplemented by reference TRBV28 and TRBJ2-3, the full variable domain reads DVKVTQSSRYLVKRTGEKVFLECVQDMDHENMFWYRQDPGLGLRLIYFSYDVKMKEKGDIPEGYSVSREKKERFSLILESASTNQTSMYLCASSSSRLAGAFDTQYFGPGTRLTVL.

The V call is TRBV12-3 or TRBV12-4, the J call TRBJ1-5, with unresolved D. This CDR3 has 13 residues. With 7 bases removed from V and 7 bases from J, the gap between germline ends came to 14 bases. The CDR3 DNA sequence: TGTGCCAGCAATCGAGGGAACGGGCAGCCCCAGCATTTT. Amino acid sequence: CASNRGNGQPQHF.

This clone showed up just once. The J gene is TRBJ2-5, the V gene TRBV6-6; 11 bases fit TRBD2. J gave up 5 bases and V 6 bases, and 8 bases lay outside the gene matches. CDR3 length: 15 residues. Germline lookup yields CDR1 MNHNY and CDR2 SVGAGI (reference sequence). For the CDR3, the DNA is TGTGCCAGCAGCCGCACTAGCGGGAGATCGGAGACCCAGTACTTC. Translation gives CASSRTSGRSETQYF.

The chain employs TRBV2 and TRBJ2-5, with 8 bases identical to TRBD2. The CDR3 runs to 14 residues. V shed 7 bases, J shed 0 bases, and the junction held 4 bases outside the gene matches. In germline, CDR1 is SNHLY, CDR2 FYNNEI. CDR3 region: CASTGGRYQETQYF. In DNA, the CDR3 is TGTGCCAGCACGGGGGGGAGGTACCAAGAGACCCAGTACTTC.

The V gene is TRBV7-2, the J gene TRBJ2-7, with no clear D. Germline CDR1 and CDR2: SGHTA and FQGNSA. CDR3 size: 13 residues. Trimming left V 6 bases short and J 0 bases short, with 9 bases between. CDR3 DNA sequence: TGTGCCAGCAGAGATTCGTCCTCCTACGAGCAGTACTTC. Protein product: CASRDSSSYEQYF.

This chain links TRBV30 with TRBJ1-1; D not resolved. Germline values: CDR1 GTSNPN, CDR2 SVGIG (reference sequence). The length of the CDR3 is 15 residues. V was pared by 2 bases and J by 0 bases, with 13 bases between. CDR3 sequence reads: CAWSLRTVMNTEAFF. For the CDR3, the DNA is TGTGCCTGGAGTCTTAGGACGGTCATGAACACTGAAGCTTTCTTT.

Here the CDR3 DNA reads TGTGCCAGCAGCGTCCGGGGGAACCTCAATGAGCAGTTCTTC. It specifies CASSVRGNLNEQFF. This rearrangement joins TRBV11-3 to TRBJ2-1, with a weak D call TRBD2 (6 bases). The CDR3 consists of 14 residues. Trimming removed 5 bases at V and 6 bases at J, with 14 bases between. CDR1 and CDR2 (germline): SGHNT, YENEEA.

The J gene is TRBJ1-3, the V gene TRBV12-3 or TRBV12-4; 10 nucleotides line up with TRBD1. J was trimmed by 15 bases and V by 1 base; bases with no gene match: 6. The CDR3 has 13 amino acids. DNA for the CDR3: TGTGCCAGCAGTTTAGATTTTGGGGACAGGGGATATTTT. Its protein is CASSLDFGDRGYF.